A single sample gave rise to the 19 T cell receptor beta chains below, sequenced in a study of radiation and T cells in renal cell carcinoma. The table came from immunoSEQ multiplex PCR; TCRdb's copy has only in-frame clones and leaves some out. This table has 100,000 to 150,000 clones, roughly 80% appearing once. Time point in this sample: baseline pretreatment blood. Treatment defined: 15 Gy SBRT to primary tumor, nephrectomy 4 weeks later. Specimen: blood, collected from a patient whose treatment included radiotherapy and nephrectomy. The source is an older woman with renal cell carcinoma.

The genes are TRBV11-1 and TRBJ2-2; 7 nucleotides line up with TRBD1. Germline assignment: CDR1 SGHAT and CDR2 FQDESV (reference sequence). The junction had 16 bases not matched to a gene; V was cut back by 1 base and J by 5 bases. The CDR3 length is 19 residues. CDR3: CASSLGAFFGTDSTGELFF. The CDR3 DNA reads as TGTGCCAGCAGCTTAGGGGCTTTTTTTGGGACAGATTCTACCGGGGAGCTGTTTTTT.

The chain carries TRBV9 and TRBJ2-2; D not certain. The V end was cut by 2 bases, the J end by 1 base, with 6 bases between. The CDR3 sequence is 14 residues long. CDR1 and CDR2 (germline): SGDLS, YYNGEE. The CDR3 DNA sequence: TGTGCCAGCAGCGTTCAGCGGAACACCGGGGAGCTGTTTTTT. Translating it yields CASSVQRNTGELFF.

V usage is TRBV19 and J usage is TRBJ2-1, with D perhaps matching TRBD2 (5 bases). CDR1 LNHDA and CDR2 SQIVND come from the germline V gene (reference sequence). The V gene lost 4 bases and the J gene lost 4 bases, with 17 bases spanning the gap. This CDR3 comprises 16 residues. The CDR3 region has the DNA TGTGCCAGTAGTACCTCCGGGCTAGCTAAGTACAATGAGCAGTTCTTC. This sequence encodes CASSTSGLAKYNEQFF.

The genes are TRBV7-6 and TRBJ2-2, with D possibly matching TRBD1 (6 bases). This CDR3 region has 13 residues. The V end lost 2 bases, the J end lost 6 bases, and 7 bases lay between the germline ends. CDR1 and CDR2 (germline): SGHVS, FNYEAQ. The DNA of the CDR3 is TGTGCCAGCAGCTTAACAGGGCCCGGGGAGCTGTTTTTT. This gives the protein CASSLTGPGELFF.

The chain carries TRBV2 and TRBJ1-2, with 8 bases lining up with TRBD1. V lost 9 bases to trimming and J lost 2 bases; unmatched junction nucleotides: 5. This CDR3 spans 13 amino acids. CDR1 and CDR2 from the germline V gene are SNHLY and FYNNEI. The CDR3 DNA is TGTGCCAGAACAGGGGGACCCAACTATGGCTACACCTTC. Amino acids: CARTGGPNYGYTF. Full variable domain (missing parts from reference TRBV2 and TRBJ1-2): EPEVTQTPSHQVTQMGQEVILRCVPISNHLYFYWYRQILGQKVEFLVSFYNNEISEKSEIFDDQFSVERPDGSNFTLKIRSTKLEDSAMYFCARTGGPNYGYTFGSGTRLTVV.

The DNA for the CDR3 is TGTGCCAGCAGCCAGATTCTTAATTCACCCCTCCACTTT. It yields the protein CASSQILNSPLHF. This sequence joins TRBV14 and TRBJ1-6; no definite D call. V was shortened by 3 bases and J by 6 bases, with 6 bases between the two germline ends. This CDR3 contains 13 residues. Germline loops: CDR1 SGHDN, CDR2 FVKESK.

This clone was observed a few times. The chain carries TRBV6-5 and TRBJ2-3; D unresolved. Germline lookup yields CDR1 MNHEY and CDR2 SVGAGI. V dropped 0 bases and J dropped 4 bases, with 8 bases sitting between them. CDR3 length: 14 amino acids. CDR3 coding DNA: TGTGCCAGCAGTTACTCCCTCGCACCAGATACGCAGTATTTT. The encoded protein is CASSYSLAPDTQYF.

The chain links TRBV28 to TRBJ1-5; D unresolved. V was pared by 4 bases and J by 0 bases, with 7 bases between. The CDR3 covers 14 residues. Germline CDR1 is MDHEN and CDR2 is SYDVKM. CDR3 protein: CASSSRASNQPQHF. The CDR3 nucleotides read TGTGCCAGCAGTTCCCGAGCTAGCAATCAGCCCCAGCATTTT. Combining the CDR3 with reference TRBV28 and TRBJ1-5 gives the whole variable domain DVKVTQSSRYLVKRTGEKVFLECVQDMDHENMFWYRQDPGLGLRLIYFSYDVKMKEKGDIPEGYSVSREKKERFSLILESASTNQTSMYLCASSSRASNQPQHFGDGTRLSIL.

The sample holds a few counts of this clone. The chain uses TRBV7-9 and TRBJ1-1; D uncertain. V shed 4 bases and J shed 0 bases, with 9 bases lying between them. Germline assignment: CDR1 SEHNR and CDR2 FQNEAQ (reference sequence). This CDR3 spans 14 amino acids. CDR3 protein: CASSSMTVNTEAFF. The CDR3 region has the DNA TGTGCCAGCAGCTCGATGACGGTGAACACTGAAGCTTTCTTT.

The CDR3 region has the DNA TGTGCCAGCAGTTACGGGGTTAGCACAGATACGCAGTATTTT. Translated, it gives CASSYGVSTDTQYF. The rearrangement links TRBV6-5 to TRBJ2-3, with no clear D. The germline gives CDR1 MNHEY, CDR2 SVGAGI. The CDR3 is 14 residues long. V was pared by 2 bases and J by 0 bases, with 6 bases between.

J is TRBJ2-7 and V is TRBV6-5; 11 bases line up with TRBD2. CDR1 MNHEY and CDR2 SVGAGI come from the germline V gene. The CDR3 runs 15 residues. V lost 4 bases and J lost 0; bases outside the gene matches: 2. The CDR3 DNA follows: TGTGCCAGCAGTTCACTAGCGGGAGCCTCCTACGAGCAGTACTTC. Translated, it gives CASSSLAGASYEQYF.

In its sample, this clone was seen once. The chain recombines TRBV9 with TRBJ1-1, with D maybe TRBD1 (6 bases). V was clipped by 3 bases and J by 5 bases, with 14 bases between them. The CDR3 runs to 14 residues. From germline, CDR1 is SGDLS and CDR2 YYNGEE. CDR3 in amino acids: CASSALTGRTEAFF. The CDR3, as DNA: TGTGCCAGCAGCGCCCTTACAGGGCGGACTGAAGCTTTCTTT.

J is TRBJ2-1 and V is TRBV6-1; D is uncertain. The V and J ends lost 4 bases and 3 bases respectively, with 1 base between them. The CDR3 contains 11 residues. Germline CDR1 is MNHNS and CDR2 is SASEGT. CDR3 sequence reads: CASSVYNEQFF. CDR3 nucleotides: TGTGCCAGCAGTGTCTACAATGAGCAGTTCTTC.

This clone was seen a few times. J is TRBJ1-2 and V is TRBV7-2; no clear D gene. The CDR3 runs 13 residues. V dropped 4 bases and J dropped 0 bases, with 6 bases sitting between them. The germline gives CDR1 SGHTA, CDR2 FQGNSA. The CDR3 coding sequence is TGTGCCAGCAGCTCAGTTCCTAACTATGGCTACACCTTC. It encodes CASSSVPNYGYTF.

The rearrangement uses TRBV5-1 and TRBJ2-5; D uncertain. The V end lost 0 bases, the J end lost 2 bases, and 8 bases lay between the germline ends. CDR3 size: 14 residues. CDR1 and CDR2 (germline): SGHRS, YFSETQ. The CDR3 DNA is TGCGCCAGCAGCTTGGTCGTGGGGCAAGAGACCCAGTACTTC. It encodes CASSLVVGQETQYF.

The V call is TRBV6-6, the J call TRBJ2-2, with TRBD2 matching over 12 bases. Germline assignment: CDR1 MNHNY and CDR2 SVGAGI (reference sequence). J gave up 4 bases and V 7 bases, and 4 bases lay outside the gene matches. This CDR3 is 15 amino acids long. The CDR3 nucleotides read TGTGCCAGCACGGCTAGCGGGGGGGTCACCGGGGAGCTGTTTTTT. As protein: CASTASGGVTGELFF.

This clone has a single count. This chain joins TRBV9 and TRBJ2-3; 13 bases line up with TRBD2. The V gene's germline CDR1 is SGDLS and CDR2 YYNGEE. There are 19 residues in the CDR3. With 3 bases clipped from V and 6 bases from J, the junction kept 16 bases outside the gene matches. The CDR3 nucleotides read TGTGCCAGCAGCGCAAAAAGGGGAACTAGCGGGAGGGCAGGGGATACGCAGTATTTT. Protein product: CASSAKRGTSGRAGDTQYF.

The chain joins TRBV29-1 to TRBJ2-1, with D unclear. The CDR3 runs to 14 residues. Germline lookup yields CDR1 SQVTM and CDR2 ANQGSEA. With 0 bases removed from V and 3 bases from J, the gap between germline ends came to 9 bases. Here the CDR3 reads CSVEDGKGYNEQFF. The DNA of the CDR3 is TGCAGCGTTGAAGATGGGAAGGGCTACAATGAGCAGTTCTTC.

The rearrangement uses TRBV10-1 and TRBJ2-3, with 8 bases lining up with TRBD2. Trimming at V came to 3 bases and at J to 8 bases, leaving 7 bases not matched to a gene. The CDR3 covers 14 residues. Germline V CDR1 and CDR2: WNHNN, SYGVQD (reference sequence). Here the CDR3 reads CASSEGTRVGTQYF. The DNA of the CDR3 is TGCGCCAGCAGTGAAGGGACTAGAGTAGGTACGCAGTATTTT.